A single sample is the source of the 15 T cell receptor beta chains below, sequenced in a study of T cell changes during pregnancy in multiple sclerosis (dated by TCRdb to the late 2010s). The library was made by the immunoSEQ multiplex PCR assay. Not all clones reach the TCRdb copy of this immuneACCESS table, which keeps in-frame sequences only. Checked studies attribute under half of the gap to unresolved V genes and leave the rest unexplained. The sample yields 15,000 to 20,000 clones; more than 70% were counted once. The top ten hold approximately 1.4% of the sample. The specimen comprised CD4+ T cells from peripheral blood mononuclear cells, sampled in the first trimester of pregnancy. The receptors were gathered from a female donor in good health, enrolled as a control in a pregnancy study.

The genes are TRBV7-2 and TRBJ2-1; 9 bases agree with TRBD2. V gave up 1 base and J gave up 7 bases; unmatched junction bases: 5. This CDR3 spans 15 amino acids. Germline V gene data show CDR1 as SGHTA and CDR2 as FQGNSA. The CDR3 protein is CASSLDSGGRNEQFF. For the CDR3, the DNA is TGTGCCAGCAGCTTAGATAGCGGGGGAAGAAATGAGCAGTTCTTC.

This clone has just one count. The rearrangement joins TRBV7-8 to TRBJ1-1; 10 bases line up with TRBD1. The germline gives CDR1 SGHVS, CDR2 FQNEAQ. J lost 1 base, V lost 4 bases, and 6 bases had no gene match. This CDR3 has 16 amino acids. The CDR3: CASSYRTGGGNTEAFF. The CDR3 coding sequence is TGTGCCAGCAGCTACCGGACAGGGGGAGGGAACACTGAAGCTTTCTTT.

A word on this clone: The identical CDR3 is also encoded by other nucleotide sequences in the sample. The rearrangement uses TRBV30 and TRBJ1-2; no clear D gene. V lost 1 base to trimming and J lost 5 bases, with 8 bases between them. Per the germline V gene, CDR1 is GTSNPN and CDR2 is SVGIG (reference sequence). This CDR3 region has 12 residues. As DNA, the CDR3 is TGTGCCTGGAGTGCGGGATCATATGGCTACACCTTC. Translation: CAWSAGSYGYTF. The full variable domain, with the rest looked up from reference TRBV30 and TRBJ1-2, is SQTIHQWPATLVQPVGSPLSLECTVEGTSNPNLYWYRQAAGRGLQLLFYSVGIGQISSEVPQNLSASRPQDRQFILSSKKLLLSDSGFYLCAWSAGSYGYTFGSGTRLTVV.

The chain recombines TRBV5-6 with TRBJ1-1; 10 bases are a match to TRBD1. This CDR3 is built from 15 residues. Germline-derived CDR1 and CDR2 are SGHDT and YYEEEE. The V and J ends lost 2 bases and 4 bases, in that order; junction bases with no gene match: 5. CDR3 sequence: CASSFEWDRGTEAFF. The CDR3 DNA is TGTGCCAGCAGCTTCGAGTGGGACAGGGGCACTGAAGCTTTCTTT.

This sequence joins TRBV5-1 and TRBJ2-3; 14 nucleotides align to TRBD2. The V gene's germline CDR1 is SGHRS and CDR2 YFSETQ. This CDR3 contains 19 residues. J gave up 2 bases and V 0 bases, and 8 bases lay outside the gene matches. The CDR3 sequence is CASSLDPGLAGVNTDTQYF. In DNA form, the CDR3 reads TGCGCCAGCAGCTTGGACCCGGGACTAGCGGGGGTCAACACAGATACGCAGTATTTT.

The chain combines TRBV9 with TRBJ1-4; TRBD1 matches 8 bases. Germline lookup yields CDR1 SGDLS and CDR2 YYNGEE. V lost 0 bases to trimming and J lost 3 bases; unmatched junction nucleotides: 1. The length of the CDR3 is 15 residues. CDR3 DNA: TGTGCCAGCAGCGTAGGGGACAGGCCTAATGAAAAACTGTTTTTT. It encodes CASSVGDRPNEKLFF.

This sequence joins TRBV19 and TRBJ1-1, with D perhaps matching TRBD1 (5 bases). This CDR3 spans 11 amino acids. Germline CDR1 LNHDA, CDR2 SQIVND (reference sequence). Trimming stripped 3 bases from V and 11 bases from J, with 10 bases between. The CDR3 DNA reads TGTGCCAGTAGTATCCGCAGGGTGGCTTTCTTT. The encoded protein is CASSIRRVAFF.

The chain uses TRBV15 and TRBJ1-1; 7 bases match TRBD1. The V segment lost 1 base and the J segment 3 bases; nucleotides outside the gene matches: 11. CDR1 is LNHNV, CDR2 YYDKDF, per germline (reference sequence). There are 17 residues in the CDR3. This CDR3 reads CATSRVEGAGRDTEAFF. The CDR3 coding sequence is TGTGCCACCAGCAGAGTCGAGGGGGCGGGAAGGGACACTGAAGCTTTCTTT.

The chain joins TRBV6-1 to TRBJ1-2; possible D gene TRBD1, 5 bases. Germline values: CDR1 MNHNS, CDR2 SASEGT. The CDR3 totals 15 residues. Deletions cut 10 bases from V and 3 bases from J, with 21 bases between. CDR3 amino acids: CATRNTGDAYYGYTF. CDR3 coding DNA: TGTGCCACCCGAAACACAGGAGACGCGTACTATGGCTACACCTTC.

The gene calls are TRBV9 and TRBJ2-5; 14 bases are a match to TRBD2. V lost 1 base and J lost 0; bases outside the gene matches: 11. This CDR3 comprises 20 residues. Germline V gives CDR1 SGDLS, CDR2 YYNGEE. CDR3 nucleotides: TGTGCCAGCAGCGTAACCCCGGGACTAGCGGGGGCCTCGTACCAAGAGACCCAGTACTTC. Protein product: CASSVTPGLAGASYQETQYF.

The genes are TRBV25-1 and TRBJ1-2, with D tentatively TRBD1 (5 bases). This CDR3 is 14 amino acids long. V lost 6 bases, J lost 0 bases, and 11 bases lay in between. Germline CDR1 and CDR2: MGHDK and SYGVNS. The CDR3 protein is CASRGAGTNYGYTF. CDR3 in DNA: TGTGCCAGCAGAGGGGCCGGCACTAACTATGGCTACACCTTC.

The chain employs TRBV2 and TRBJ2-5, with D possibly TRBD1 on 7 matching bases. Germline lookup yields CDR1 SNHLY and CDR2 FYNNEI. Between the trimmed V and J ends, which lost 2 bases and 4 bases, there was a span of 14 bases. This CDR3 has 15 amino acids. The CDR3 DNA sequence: TGTGCCAGCAGTGAAAGTGGGAGGACAGGAGAGACCCAGTACTTC. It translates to CASSESGRTGETQYF.

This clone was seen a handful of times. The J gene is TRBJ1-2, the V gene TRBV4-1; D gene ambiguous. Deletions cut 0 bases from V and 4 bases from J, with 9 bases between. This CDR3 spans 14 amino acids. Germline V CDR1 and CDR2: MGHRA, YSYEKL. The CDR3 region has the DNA TGCGCCAGCAGCCAAGATGAGGGCAGCTATGGCTACACCTTC. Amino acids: CASSQDEGSYGYTF.

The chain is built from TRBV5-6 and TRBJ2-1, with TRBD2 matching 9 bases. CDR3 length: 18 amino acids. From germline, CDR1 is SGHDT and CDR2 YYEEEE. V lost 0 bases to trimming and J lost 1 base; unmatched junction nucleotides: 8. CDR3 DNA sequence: TGTGCCAGCAGCTTGGCCCTTTGGGCGGGGGGGTCCTACAATGAGCAGTTCTTC. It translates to CASSLALWAGGSYNEQFF.

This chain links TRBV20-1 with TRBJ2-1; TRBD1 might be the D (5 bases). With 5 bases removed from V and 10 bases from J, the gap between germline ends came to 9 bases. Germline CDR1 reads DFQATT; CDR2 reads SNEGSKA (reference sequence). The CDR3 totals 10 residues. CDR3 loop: CSAGAWEQFF. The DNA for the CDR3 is TGCAGTGCTGGGGCCTGGGAGCAGTTCTTC.